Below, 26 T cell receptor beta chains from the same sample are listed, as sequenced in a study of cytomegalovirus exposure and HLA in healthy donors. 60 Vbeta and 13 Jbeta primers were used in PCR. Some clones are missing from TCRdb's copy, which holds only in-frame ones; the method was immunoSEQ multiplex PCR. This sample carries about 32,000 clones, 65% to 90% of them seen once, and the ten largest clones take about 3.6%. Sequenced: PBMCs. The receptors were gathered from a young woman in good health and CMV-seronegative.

The CDR3 loop reads CASSLGQTLNTEAFF. Here the CDR3 DNA reads TGCGCCAGCAGCCTAGGACAGACCTTGAACACTGAAGCTTTCTTT. The rearrangement links TRBV5-1 to TRBJ1-1; TRBD1 is a possible D gene (6 bases). This CDR3 has 15 amino acids. CDR1 is SGHRS, CDR2 YFSETQ, per germline. V shed 4 bases and J shed 0 bases, with 13 bases lying between them.

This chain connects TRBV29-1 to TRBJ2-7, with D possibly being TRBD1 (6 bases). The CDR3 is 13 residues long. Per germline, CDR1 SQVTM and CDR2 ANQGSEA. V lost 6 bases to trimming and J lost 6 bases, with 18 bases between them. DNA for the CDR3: TGCAGCGTCTCCGGGACATTCCAATCCGAGCAGTACTTC. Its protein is CSVSGTFQSEQYF.

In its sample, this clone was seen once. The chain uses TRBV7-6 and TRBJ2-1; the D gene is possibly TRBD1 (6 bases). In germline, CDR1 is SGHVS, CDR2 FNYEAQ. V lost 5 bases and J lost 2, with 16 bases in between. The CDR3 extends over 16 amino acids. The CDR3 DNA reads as TGTGCCAGCAGCCCCTGGCCCAGGGGCGCCTACAATGAGCAGTTCTTC. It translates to CASSPWPRGAYNEQFF.

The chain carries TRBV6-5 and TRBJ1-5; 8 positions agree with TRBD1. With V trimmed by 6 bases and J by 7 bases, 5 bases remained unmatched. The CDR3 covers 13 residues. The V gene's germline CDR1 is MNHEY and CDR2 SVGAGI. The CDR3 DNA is TGTGCCAGCAGCCAGGGGGCGGACCAGCCCCAGCATTTT. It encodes CASSQGADQPQHF.

The DNA for the CDR3 is TGTGCCAGCAGCTTGGCCGGGACAGTGAACACTGAAGCTTTCTTT. Protein sequence: CASSLAGTVNTEAFF. This chain uses TRBV5-6 with TRBJ1-1; TRBD1 matches at 7 bases. Trimming at V came to 0 bases and at J to 0 bases, leaving 2 bases not matched to a gene. CDR3 length equals 15 residues. Germline V CDR1 and CDR2: SGHDT, YYEEEE.

CDR3 loop: CASSKQENEKLFF. The CDR3 DNA reads TGTGCCAGCAGTAAACAGGAAAATGAAAAACTGTTTTTT. J is TRBJ1-4 and V is TRBV2, with D maybe TRBD1 (5 bases). The length of the CDR3 is 13 residues. Germline V gene sequence: CDR1 SNHLY, CDR2 FYNNEI. With 5 bases removed from V and 5 bases from J, the gap between germline ends came to 9 bases. The full variable domain, completed using reference TRBV2 and TRBJ1-4, is EPEVTQTPSHQVTQMGQEVILRCVPISNHLYFYWYRQILGQKVEFLVSFYNNEISEKSEIFDDQFSVERPDGSNFTLKIRSTKLEDSAMYFCASSKQENEKLFFGSGTQLSVL.

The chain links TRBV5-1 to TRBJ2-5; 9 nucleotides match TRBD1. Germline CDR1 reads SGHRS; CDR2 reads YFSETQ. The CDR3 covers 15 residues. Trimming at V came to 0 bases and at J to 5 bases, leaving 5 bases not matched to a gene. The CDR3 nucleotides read TGCGCCAGCAGCTTGGGGGGACAGGGTCGGGAGACCCAGTACTTC. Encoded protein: CASSLGGQGRETQYF.

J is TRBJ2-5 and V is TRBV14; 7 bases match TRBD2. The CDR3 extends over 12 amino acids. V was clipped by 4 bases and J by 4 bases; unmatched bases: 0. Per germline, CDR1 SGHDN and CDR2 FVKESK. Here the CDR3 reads CASSPGGETQYF. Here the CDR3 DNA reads TGTGCCAGCAGCCCGGGGGGAGAGACCCAGTACTTC. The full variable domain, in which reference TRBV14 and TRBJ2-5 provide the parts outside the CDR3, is EAGVTQFPSHSVIEKGQTVTLRCDPISGHDNLYWYRRVMGKEIKFLLHFVKESKQDESGMPNNRFLAERTGGTYSTLKVQPAELEDSGVYFCASSPGGETQYFGPGTRLLVL.

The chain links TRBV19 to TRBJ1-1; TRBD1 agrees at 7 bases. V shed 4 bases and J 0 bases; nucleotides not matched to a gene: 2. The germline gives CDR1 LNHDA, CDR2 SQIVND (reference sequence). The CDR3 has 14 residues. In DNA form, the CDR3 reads TGTGCCAGTAGTAAGGGACAGTTGAACACTGAAGCTTTCTTT. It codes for CASSKGQLNTEAFF.

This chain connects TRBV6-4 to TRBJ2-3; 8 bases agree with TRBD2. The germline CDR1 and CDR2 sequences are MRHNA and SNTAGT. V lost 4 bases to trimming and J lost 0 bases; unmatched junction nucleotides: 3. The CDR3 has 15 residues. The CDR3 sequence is CASSGSSGSTDTQYF. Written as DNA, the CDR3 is TGTGCCAGCAGTGGGTCTAGCGGGAGCACAGATACGCAGTATTTT.

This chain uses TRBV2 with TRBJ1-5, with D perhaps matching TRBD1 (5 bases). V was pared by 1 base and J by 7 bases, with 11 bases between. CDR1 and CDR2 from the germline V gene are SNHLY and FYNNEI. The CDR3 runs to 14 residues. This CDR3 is CASSEDRGEQPQHF. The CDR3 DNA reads TGTGCCAGCAGTGAAGATCGGGGGGAGCAGCCCCAGCATTTT.

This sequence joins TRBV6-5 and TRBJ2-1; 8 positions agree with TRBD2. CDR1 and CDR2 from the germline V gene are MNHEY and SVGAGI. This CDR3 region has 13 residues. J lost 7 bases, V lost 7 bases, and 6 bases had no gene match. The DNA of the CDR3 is TGTGCCAGCACCGGGACTAGTGTGAATGAGCAGTTCTTC. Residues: CASTGTSVNEQFF.

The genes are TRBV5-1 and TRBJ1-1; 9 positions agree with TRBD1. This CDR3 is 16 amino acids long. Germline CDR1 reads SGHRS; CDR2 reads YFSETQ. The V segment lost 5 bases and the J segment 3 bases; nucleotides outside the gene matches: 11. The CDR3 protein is CASSNRQGVRDTEAFF. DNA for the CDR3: TGCGCCAGCAGTAACAGACAGGGGGTCAGGGACACTGAAGCTTTCTTT.

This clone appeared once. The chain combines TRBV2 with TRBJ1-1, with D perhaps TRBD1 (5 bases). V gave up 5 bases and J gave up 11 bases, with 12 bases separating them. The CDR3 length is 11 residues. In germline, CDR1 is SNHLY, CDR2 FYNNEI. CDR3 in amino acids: CASSLQSGAFF. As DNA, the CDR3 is TGTGCCAGCAGTCTCCAGTCAGGGGCTTTCTTT.

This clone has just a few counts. DNA for the CDR3: TGTGCCAGCAGCCTCTCCTACGAGCAGTACTTC. The encoded protein is CASSLSYEQYF. The rearrangement uses TRBV7-2 and TRBJ2-7; D not certain. Germline CDR1 SGHTA, CDR2 FQGNSA. The V and J ends lost 5 bases and 0 bases respectively, with 2 bases between them. The CDR3 is 11 amino acids. Full variable domain (missing parts from reference TRBV7-2 and TRBJ2-7): GAGVSQSPSNKVTEKGKDVELRCDPISGHTALYWYRQSLGQGLEFLIYFQGNSAPDKSGLPSDRFSAERTGGSVSTLTIQRTQQEDSAVYLCASSLSYEQYFGPGTRLTVT.

The CDR3 loop reads CASSLKGDPGGLYEQYF. The DNA for the CDR3 is TGTGCCAGCAGCTTAAAAGGGGACCCGGGGGGCTTATACGAGCAGTACTTC. This sequence joins TRBV7-2 and TRBJ2-7; the D gene is possibly TRBD2 (7 bases). Germline CDR1 and CDR2: SGHTA and FQGNSA. The CDR3 spans 17 residues. Deletions cut 2 bases from V and 4 bases from J, with 21 bases between. Complete variable domain (other parts from reference TRBV7-2 and TRBJ2-7): GAGVSQSPSNKVTEKGKDVELRCDPISGHTALYWYRQSLGQGLEFLIYFQGNSAPDKSGLPSDRFSAERTGGSVSTLTIQRTQQEDSAVYLCASSLKGDPGGLYEQYFGPGTRLTVT.

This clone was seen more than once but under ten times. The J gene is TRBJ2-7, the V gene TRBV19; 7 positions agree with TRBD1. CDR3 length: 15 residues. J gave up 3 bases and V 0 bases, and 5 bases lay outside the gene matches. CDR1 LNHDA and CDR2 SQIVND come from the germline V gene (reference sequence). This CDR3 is CASSIDGSGGYEQYF. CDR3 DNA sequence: TGTGCCAGTAGTATAGATGGCTCAGGGGGCTACGAGCAGTACTTC.

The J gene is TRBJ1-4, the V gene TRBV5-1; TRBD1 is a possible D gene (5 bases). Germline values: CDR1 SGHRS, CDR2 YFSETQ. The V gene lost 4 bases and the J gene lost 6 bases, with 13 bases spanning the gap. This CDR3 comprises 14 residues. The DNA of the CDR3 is TGCGCCAGCAGCCAGGGCAGCCAGCATGAAAAACTGTTTTTT. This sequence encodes CASSQGSQHEKLFF.

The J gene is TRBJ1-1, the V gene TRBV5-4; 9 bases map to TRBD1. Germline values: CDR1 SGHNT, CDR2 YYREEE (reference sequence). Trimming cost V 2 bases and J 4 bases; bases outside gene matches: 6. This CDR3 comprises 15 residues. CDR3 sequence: CASSLRTGAPTEAFF. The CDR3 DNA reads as TGTGCCAGCAGCTTACGGACAGGGGCCCCCACTGAAGCTTTCTTT.

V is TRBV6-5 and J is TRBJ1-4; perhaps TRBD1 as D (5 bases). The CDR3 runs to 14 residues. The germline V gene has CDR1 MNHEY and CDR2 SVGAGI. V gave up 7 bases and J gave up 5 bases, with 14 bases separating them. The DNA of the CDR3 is TGTGCCAGCACCATCAGACAGCGAAATGAAAAACTGTTTTTT. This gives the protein CASTIRQRNEKLFF.

In DNA form, the CDR3 reads TGTGCCACCATAGCGGGCCCGACCGGGGAGCTGTTTTTT. Translated, it gives CATIAGPTGELFF. The rearrangement uses TRBV6-5 and TRBJ2-2; 7 nucleotides line up with TRBD2. The CDR3 has 13 residues. The germline V gene encodes CDR1 MNHEY and CDR2 SVGAGI. V shed 10 bases, J shed 5 bases, and the junction held 7 bases outside the gene matches.

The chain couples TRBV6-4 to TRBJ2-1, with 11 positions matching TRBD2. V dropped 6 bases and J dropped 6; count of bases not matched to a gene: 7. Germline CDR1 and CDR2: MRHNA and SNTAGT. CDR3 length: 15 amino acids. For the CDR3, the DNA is TGTGCCAGCAGCGCGGGACTAGCGGATAGCAATGAGCAGTTCTTC. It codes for CASSAGLADSNEQFF.

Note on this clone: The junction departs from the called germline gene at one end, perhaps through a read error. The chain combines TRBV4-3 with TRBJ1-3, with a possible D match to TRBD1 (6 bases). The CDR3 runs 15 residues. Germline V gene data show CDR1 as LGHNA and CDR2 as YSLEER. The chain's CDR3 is CVSSPYRASGNTIYF. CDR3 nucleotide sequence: TGCGTCAGCAGCCCTTACAGGGCCTCTGGAAACACCATATATTTT.

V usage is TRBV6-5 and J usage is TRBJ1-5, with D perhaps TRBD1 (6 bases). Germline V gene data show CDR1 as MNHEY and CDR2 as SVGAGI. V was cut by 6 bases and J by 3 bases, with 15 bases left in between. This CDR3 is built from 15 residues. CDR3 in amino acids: CASRRKGQDNQPQHF. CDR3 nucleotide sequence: TGTGCCAGCAGGCGAAAGGGACAAGACAATCAGCCCCAGCATTTT.

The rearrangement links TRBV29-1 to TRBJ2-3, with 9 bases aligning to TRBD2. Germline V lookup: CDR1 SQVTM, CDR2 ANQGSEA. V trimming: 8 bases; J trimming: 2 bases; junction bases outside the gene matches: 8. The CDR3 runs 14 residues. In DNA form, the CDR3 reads TGCAGCCCAAGGACTAGCGCCTACACAGATACGCAGTATTTT. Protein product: CSPRTSAYTDTQYF.

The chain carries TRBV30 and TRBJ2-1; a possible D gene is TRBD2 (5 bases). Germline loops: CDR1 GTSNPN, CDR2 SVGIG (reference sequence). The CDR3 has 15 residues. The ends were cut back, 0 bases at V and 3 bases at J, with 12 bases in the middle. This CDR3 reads CAWSVLGRLYNEQFF. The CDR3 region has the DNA TGTGCCTGGAGTGTACTAGGACGCCTCTACAATGAGCAGTTCTTC.